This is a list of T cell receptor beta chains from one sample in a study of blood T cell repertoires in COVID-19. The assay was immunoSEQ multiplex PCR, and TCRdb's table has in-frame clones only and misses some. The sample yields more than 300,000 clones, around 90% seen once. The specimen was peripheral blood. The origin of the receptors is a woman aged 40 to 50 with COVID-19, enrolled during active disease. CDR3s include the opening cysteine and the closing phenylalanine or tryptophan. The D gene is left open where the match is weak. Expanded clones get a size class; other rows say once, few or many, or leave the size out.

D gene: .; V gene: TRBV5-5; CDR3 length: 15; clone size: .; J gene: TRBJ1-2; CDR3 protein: CASSFHFRNNYGYTF; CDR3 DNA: TGTGCCAGCAGCTTCCACTTCAGGAACAACTATGGCTACACCTTC
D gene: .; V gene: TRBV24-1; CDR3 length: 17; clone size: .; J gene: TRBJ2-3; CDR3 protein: CATSDGGPPGYTDTQYF; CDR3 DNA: TGTGCCACCAGTGATGGTGGGCCCCCAGGGTACACAGATACGCAGTATTTT
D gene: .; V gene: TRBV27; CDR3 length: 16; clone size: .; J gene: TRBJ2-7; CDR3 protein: CASSLQPRQTMREQYF; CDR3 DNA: TGTGCCAGCAGTCTACAGCCCAGGCAGACCATGCGCGAGCAGTACTTC
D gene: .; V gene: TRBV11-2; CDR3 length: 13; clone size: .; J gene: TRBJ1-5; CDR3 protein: CASSLSPIQPQHF; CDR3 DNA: TGTGCCAGCAGCTTGTCCCCCATTCAGCCCCAGCATTTT
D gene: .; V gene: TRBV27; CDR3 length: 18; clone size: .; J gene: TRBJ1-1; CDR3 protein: CASSLSSGTGRANTEAFF; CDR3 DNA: TGTGCCAGCAGTTTATCGAGCGGGACTGGCAGAGCGAACACTGAAGCTTTCTTT
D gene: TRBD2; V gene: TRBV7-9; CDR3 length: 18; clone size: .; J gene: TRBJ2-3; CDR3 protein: CASSLAWTSGGPTDTQYF; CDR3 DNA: TGTGCCAGCAGCTTAGCGTGGACTAGCGGGGGGCCCACAGATACGCAGTATTTT
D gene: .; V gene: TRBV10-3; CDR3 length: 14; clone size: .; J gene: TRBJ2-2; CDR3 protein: CAIRTVGPTGELFF; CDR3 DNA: TGTGCCATCCGGACTGTCGGACCAACCGGGGAGCTGTTTTTT
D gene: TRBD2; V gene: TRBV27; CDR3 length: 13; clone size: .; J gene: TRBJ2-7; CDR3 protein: CASSSETSGEQYF; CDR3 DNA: TGTGCCAGCAGTTCGGAGACTAGCGGCGAGCAGTACTTC
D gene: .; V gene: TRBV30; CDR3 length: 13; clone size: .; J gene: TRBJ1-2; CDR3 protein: CAWSRGPNYGYTF; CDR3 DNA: TGTGCCTGGAGTAGAGGTCCCAACTATGGCTACACCTTC
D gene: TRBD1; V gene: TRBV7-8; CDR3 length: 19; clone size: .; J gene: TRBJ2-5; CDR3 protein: CASSPSTGTGFGRSETQYF; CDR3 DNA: TGTGCCAGCAGCCCGAGTACCGGGACAGGGTTTGGTCGGTCAGAGACCCAGTACTTC
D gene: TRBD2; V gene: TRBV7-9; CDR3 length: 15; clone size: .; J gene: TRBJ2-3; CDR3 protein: CASSMERGGGDTQYF; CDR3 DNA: TGTGCCAGCAGCATGGAGCGGGGGGGTGGAGATACGCAGTATTTT
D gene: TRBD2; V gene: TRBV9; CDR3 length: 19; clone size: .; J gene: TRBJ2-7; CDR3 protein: CASSAGLAGGVGGDYEQYF; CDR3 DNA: TGTGCCAGCAGCGCCGGACTAGCGGGAGGAGTTGGCGGGGACTACGAGCAGTACTTC
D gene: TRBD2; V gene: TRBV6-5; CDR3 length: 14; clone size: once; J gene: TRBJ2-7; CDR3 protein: CASTPPGTSGEQYF; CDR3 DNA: TGTGCCAGCACCCCCCCCGGGACTAGCGGAGAGCAGTACTTC
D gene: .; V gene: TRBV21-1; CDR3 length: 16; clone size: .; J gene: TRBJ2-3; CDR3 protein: CASSHHRDRNTDTQYF; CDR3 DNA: TGTGCCAGCAGCCACCACCGGGACAGGAACACAGATACGCAGTATTTT
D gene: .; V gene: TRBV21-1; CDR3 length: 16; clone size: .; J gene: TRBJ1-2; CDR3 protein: CASSKALQGAVYGYTF; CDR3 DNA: TGTGCCAGCAGCAAAGCGCTACAGGGGGCTGTCTATGGCTACACCTTC
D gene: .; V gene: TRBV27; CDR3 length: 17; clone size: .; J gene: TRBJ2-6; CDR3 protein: CASSTFDSWSGANVLTF; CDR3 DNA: TGTGCCAGCAGTACGTTCGACAGCTGGTCTGGGGCCAACGTCCTGACTTTC
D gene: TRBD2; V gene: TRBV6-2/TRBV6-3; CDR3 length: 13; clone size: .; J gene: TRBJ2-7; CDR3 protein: CASNPSGTYEQYF; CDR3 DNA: TGTGCCAGCAACCCTAGCGGTACCTACGAGCAGTACTTC
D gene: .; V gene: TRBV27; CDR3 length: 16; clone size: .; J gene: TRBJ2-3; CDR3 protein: CASSLWEGGGTDTQYF; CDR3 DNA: TGTGCCAGCAGTTTATGGGAGGGGGGGGGCACAGATACGCAGTATTTT
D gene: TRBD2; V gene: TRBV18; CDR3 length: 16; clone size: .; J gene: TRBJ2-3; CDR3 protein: CASSPEGLAGTDTQYF; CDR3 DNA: TGTGCCAGCTCACCGGAGGGACTAGCGGGCACAGATACGCAGTATTTT
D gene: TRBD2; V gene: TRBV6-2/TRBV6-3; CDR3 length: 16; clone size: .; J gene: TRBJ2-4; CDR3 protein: CASSYARGGEENIQYF; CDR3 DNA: TGTGCCAGCAGTTACGCGCGGGGAGGGGAAGAAAACATTCAGTACTTC
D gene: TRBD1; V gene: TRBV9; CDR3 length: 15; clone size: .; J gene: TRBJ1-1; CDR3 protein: CASSDRTGGHTEAFF; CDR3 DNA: TGTGCCAGCAGCGACCGGACAGGGGGCCACACTGAAGCTTTCTTT
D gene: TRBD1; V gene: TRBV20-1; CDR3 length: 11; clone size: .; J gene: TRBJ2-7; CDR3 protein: CSARTGPEQYF; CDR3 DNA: TGCAGTGCCCGGACAGGTCCCGAGCAGTACTTC
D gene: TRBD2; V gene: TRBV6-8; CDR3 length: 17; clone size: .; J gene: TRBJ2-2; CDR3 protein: CASSEGTSGDNTGELFF; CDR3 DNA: TGTGCCAGCAGCGAAGGGACTAGCGGGGATAACACCGGGGAGCTGTTTTTT
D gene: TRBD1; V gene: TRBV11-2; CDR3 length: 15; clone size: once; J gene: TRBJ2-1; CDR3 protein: CASSSRDRGLNEQFF; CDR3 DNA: TGTGCCAGCAGCTCCCGGGACAGGGGGCTCAATGAGCAGTTCTTC
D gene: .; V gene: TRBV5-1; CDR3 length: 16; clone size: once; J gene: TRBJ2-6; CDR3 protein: CASSFAQATGANVLTF; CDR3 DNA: TGCGCCAGCAGCTTCGCCCAGGCAACTGGGGCCAACGTCCTGACTTTC
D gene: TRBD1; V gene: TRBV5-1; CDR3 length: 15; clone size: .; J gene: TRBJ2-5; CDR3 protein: CASSLGGQRWETQYF; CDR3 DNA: TGCGCCAGCAGCTTGGGGGGACAGCGATGGGAGACCCAGTACTTC
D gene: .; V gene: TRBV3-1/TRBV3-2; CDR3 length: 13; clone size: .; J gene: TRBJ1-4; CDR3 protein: CASSDSSNEKLFF; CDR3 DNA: TGTGCCAGCAGCGACAGTTCTAATGAAAAACTGTTTTTT
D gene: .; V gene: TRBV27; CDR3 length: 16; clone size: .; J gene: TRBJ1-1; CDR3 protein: CASGDGKVGWNTEAFF; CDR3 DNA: TGTGCCAGCGGTGACGGGAAGGTGGGGTGGAACACTGAAGCTTTCTTT
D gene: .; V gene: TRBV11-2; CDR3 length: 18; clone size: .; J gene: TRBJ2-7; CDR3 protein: CASSLGRFGQASSYEQYF; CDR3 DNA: TGTGCCAGCAGCTTAGGTCGGTTTGGGCAAGCATCGTCCTACGAGCAGTACTTC
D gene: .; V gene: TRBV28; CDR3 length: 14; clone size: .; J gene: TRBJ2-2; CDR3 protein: CASSPPRGTGELFF; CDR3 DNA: TGTGCCAGCAGTCCCCCAAGGGGCACCGGGGAGCTGTTTTTT
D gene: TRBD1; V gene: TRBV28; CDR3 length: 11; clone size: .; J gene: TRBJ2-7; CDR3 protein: CASSSGGEQYF; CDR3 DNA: TGTGCCAGCAGTTCAGGGGGCGAGCAGTACTTC
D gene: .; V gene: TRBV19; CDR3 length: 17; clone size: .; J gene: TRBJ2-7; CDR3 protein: CASSPQTGPRGSYEQYF; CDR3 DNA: TGTGCCAGTAGTCCGCAGACAGGCCCTAGAGGGTCCTACGAGCAGTACTTC
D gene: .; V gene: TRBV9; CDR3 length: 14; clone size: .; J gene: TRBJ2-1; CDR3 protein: CASSVGTLNDEQFF; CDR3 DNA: TGTGCCAGCAGCGTGGGGACTCTTAACGATGAGCAGTTCTTC
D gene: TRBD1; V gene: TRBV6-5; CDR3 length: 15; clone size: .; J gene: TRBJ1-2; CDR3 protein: CASSYSTQGARGYTF; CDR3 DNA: TGTGCCAGCAGTTACTCGACACAGGGGGCGCGTGGCTACACCTTC
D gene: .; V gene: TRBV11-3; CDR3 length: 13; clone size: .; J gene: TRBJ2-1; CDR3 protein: CASSLGRINEQFF; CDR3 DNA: TGTGCCAGCAGCTTAGGGCGGATCAATGAGCAGTTCTTC
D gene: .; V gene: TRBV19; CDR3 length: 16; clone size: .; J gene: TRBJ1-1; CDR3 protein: CASSTTGLRMNTEAFF; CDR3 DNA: TGTGCCAGTAGTACTACAGGGTTAAGGATGAACACTGAAGCTTTCTTT
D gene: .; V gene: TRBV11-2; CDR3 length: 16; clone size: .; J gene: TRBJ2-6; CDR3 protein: CASSLGGPSGANVLTF; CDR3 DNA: TGTGCCAGCAGCTTAGGGGGCCCCTCTGGGGCCAACGTCCTGACTTTC
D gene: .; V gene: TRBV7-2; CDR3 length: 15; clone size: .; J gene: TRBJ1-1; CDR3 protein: CASSWVAGLNTEAFF; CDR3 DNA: TGTGCCAGCAGCTGGGTGGCAGGGTTGAACACTGAAGCTTTCTTT
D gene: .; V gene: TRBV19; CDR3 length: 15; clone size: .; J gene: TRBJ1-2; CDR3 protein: CASSTLKTVADGYTF; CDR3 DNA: TGTGCCAGTAGTACCCTTAAGACAGTAGCGGATGGCTACACCTTC
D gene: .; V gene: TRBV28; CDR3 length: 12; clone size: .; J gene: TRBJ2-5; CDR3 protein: CASSLWEETQYF; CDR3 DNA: TGTGCCAGCAGTTTATGGGAGGAGACCCAGTACTTC
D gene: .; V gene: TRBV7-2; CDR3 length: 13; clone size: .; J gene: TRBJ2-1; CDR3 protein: CASSYVGDNEQFF; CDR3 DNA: TGTGCCAGCAGCTACGTCGGGGACAATGAGCAGTTCTTC
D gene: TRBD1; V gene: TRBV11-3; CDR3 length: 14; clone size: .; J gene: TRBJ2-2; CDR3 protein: CASSGTGVGGELFF; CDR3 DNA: TGTGCCAGCAGCGGTACAGGGGTCGGCGGGGAGCTGTTTTTT
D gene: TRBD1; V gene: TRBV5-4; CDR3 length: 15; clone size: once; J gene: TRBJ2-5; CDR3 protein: CASSLALGGRETQYF; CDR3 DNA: TGTGCCAGCAGCTTGGCCCTAGGGGGCAGAGAGACCCAGTACTTC